Listed below are T cell receptor beta chains from one sample, sequenced in a study of cytomegalovirus exposure and HLA in healthy donors. TCRdb's copy holds only in-frame clones and misses some; the assay was immunoSEQ multiplex PCR. The sample lists roughly 180,000 clones, about nine tenths occurring once. Sequenced: PBMCs. The receptors here all came from a man aged 25-45 years in good health and CMV-seropositive. Both conserved end residues are part of each CDR3. Fields, in order: J gene, D gene, V gene, clone size, CDR3 protein, CDR3 DNA. The D gene is left open where the match is weak. Clone size, where shown, is once, few, many, or a class for clones that have expanded.

J: TRBJ1-4
D: .
V: TRBV19
size: .
CDR3: CASSPTGDNEKLFF
DNA: TGTGCCAGTAGCCCGACAGGCGATAATGAAAAACTGTTTTTT

J: TRBJ2-7
D: TRBD2
V: TRBV5-4
size: once
CDR3: CASSSEQGRGGKYF
DNA: TGTGCCAGCAGCTCGGAACAGGGCCGGGGGGGGAAGTACTTC

J: TRBJ2-7
D: .
V: TRBV6-6
size: .
CDR3: CASSYSGGPSSYEQYF
DNA: TGTGCCAGCAGTTACTCGGGGGGCCCTAGCTCCTACGAGCAGTACTTC

J: TRBJ1-3
D: .
V: TRBV7-9
size: .
CDR3: CASSLWDERSGNTIYF
DNA: TGTGCCAGCAGCTTATGGGACGAACGCTCTGGAAACACCATATATTTT

J: TRBJ2-7
D: TRBD1
V: TRBV13
size: .
CDR3: CASSPRQGTYEQYF
DNA: TGTGCCAGCAGCCCCCGACAGGGTACCTACGAGCAGTACTTC

J: TRBJ2-1
D: .
V: TRBV20-1
size: .
CDR3: CSATFNEQFF
DNA: TGCAGTGCTACGTTCAATGAGCAGTTCTTC

J: TRBJ2-7
D: .
V: TRBV27
size: .
CDR3: CASSLGPVSYEQYF
DNA: TGTGCCAGCAGTTTAGGGCCAGTCTCCTACGAGCAGTACTTC

J: TRBJ2-1
D: TRBD2
V: TRBV5-1
size: .
CDR3: CASSSTSGVNNEQFF
DNA: TGCGCCAGCAGCTCAACTAGCGGGGTCAACAATGAGCAGTTCTTC

J: TRBJ2-1
D: .
V: TRBV27
size: .
CDR3: CASSLAPWGTNNEQFF
DNA: TGTGCCAGCAGTTTAGCCCCCTGGGGGACAAACAATGAGCAGTTCTTC

J: TRBJ2-1
D: .
V: TRBV28
size: .
CDR3: CASTSYHEQFF
DNA: TGTGCCAGCACCTCATACCATGAGCAGTTCTTC

J: TRBJ2-7
D: TRBD1
V: TRBV11-2
size: .
CDR3: CASSSTPHFPGQEEGEQYF
DNA: TGTGCCAGCAGCTCGACGCCCCACTTTCCGGGACAGGAGGAGGGCGAGCAGTACTTC

J: TRBJ2-3
D: .
V: TRBV7-6
size: .
CDR3: CASRSWVLTDTQYF
DNA: TGTGCCAGCAGAAGTTGGGTACTCACAGATACGCAGTATTTT

J: TRBJ1-2
D: .
V: TRBV4-1
size: .
CDR3: CASSQPGAGDYGYTF
DNA: TGCGCCAGCAGCCAACCAGGGGCGGGGGACTATGGCTACACCTTC

J: TRBJ1-1
D: .
V: TRBV9
size: .
CDR3: CASSAPPTGGLNTEAFF
DNA: TGTGCCAGCAGCGCTCCCCCCACAGGCGGCCTGAACACTGAAGCTTTCTTT

J: TRBJ2-7
D: TRBD1
V: TRBV30
size: .
CDR3: CAWYRGPPLEQYF
DNA: TGTGCCTGGTACAGGGGGCCCCCCTTGGAGCAGTACTTC

J: TRBJ1-4
D: .
V: TRBV27
size: .
CDR3: CASSMRESEKLFF
DNA: TGTGCCAGCAGCATGAGGGAAAGTGAAAAACTGTTTTTT

J: TRBJ1-2
D: .
V: TRBV27
size: .
CDR3: CASSLSGNYGYTF
DNA: TGTGCCAGCAGTTTATCCGGTAACTATGGCTACACCTTC

J: TRBJ2-1
D: TRBD1
V: TRBV7-6
size: once
CDR3: CASSVTGAHSYNEQFF
DNA: TGTGCCAGCAGCGTCACAGGGGCCCACTCCTACAATGAGCAGTTCTTC

J: TRBJ2-1
D: .
V: TRBV7-3
size: .
CDR3: CASSLTLQRNEQFF
DNA: TGTGCCAGCAGCTTAACTCTCCAGCGCAATGAGCAGTTCTTC

J: TRBJ1-2
D: .
V: TRBV27
size: .
CDR3: CASSLDREGYGYTF
DNA: TGTGCCAGCAGTTTAGACCGTGAGGGGTATGGCTACACCTTC

J: TRBJ1-2
D: .
V: TRBV4-2
size: .
CDR3: CASSQGSREPRGYTF
DNA: TGTGCCAGCAGCCAAGGGTCCAGGGAACCGCGCGGCTACACCTTC

J: TRBJ2-5
D: TRBD1
V: TRBV6-1
size: .
CDR3: CASRVDRGRETQYF
DNA: TGTGCCAGCAGGGTCGACAGGGGGCGGGAGACCCAGTACTTC

J: TRBJ2-1
D: .
V: TRBV5-1
size: .
CDR3: CASSSRLGAAYNEQFF
DNA: TGCGCCAGCAGCTCTAGGCTGGGCGCCGCTTACAATGAGCAGTTCTTC

J: TRBJ1-4
D: .
V: TRBV21-1
size: .
CDR3: CASSKAGGAEKLFF
DNA: TGTGCCAGCAGCAAAGCAGGGGGCGCTGAAAAACTGTTTTTT

J: TRBJ1-1
D: .
V: TRBV5-6
size: .
CDR3: CASSTGLDTEAFF
DNA: TGTGCCAGCAGCACCGGACTGGATACGGAAGCTTTCTTT

J: TRBJ1-1
D: TRBD1
V: TRBV27
size: .
CDR3: CASSQGAWNTEAFF
DNA: TGTGCCAGCAGTCAGGGGGCATGGAACACTGAAGCTTTCTTT

J: TRBJ1-2
D: .
V: TRBV7-9
size: .
CDR3: CASSSDPGLGCTF
DNA: TGTGCCAGCAGCTCCGACCCGGGACTTGGTTGCACCTTC

J: TRBJ2-3
D: .
V: TRBV28
size: .
CDR3: CASSFYTAPDTQYF
DNA: TGTGCCAGCAGTTTTTACACAGCCCCAGATACGCAGTATTTT

J: TRBJ2-3
D: .
V: TRBV4-1
size: .
CDR3: CASSQDSPGWTDTQYF
DNA: TGCGCCAGCAGCCAAGATTCCCCAGGTTGGACAGATACGCAGTATTTT

J: TRBJ2-3
D: .
V: TRBV5-6
size: .
CDR3: CASSWAVSTDTQYF
DNA: TGTGCCAGCAGCTGGGCTGTTAGCACAGATACGCAGTATTTT

J: TRBJ1-6
D: .
V: TRBV9
size: .
CDR3: CASSAMGAGLFNSPLHF
DNA: TGTGCCAGCAGTGCGATGGGGGCCGGACTTTTTAATTCACCCCTCCACTTT

J: TRBJ2-7
D: TRBD1
V: TRBV6-5
size: .
CDR3: CASSYPNRGRYEQYF
DNA: TGTGCCAGCAGTTACCCGAACAGGGGGAGGTACGAGCAGTACTTC

J: TRBJ1-3
D: .
V: TRBV2
size: .
CDR3: CASSDRDGPSGNTIYF
DNA: TGTGCCAGCAGTGACCGGGACGGGCCCTCTGGAAACACCATATATTTT

J: TRBJ1-1
D: TRBD1
V: TRBV4-3
size: .
CDR3: CASSQGQGRGNTEAFF
DNA: TGCGCCAGCAGCCAAGGACAGGGCAGGGGGAACACTGAAGCTTTCTTT

J: TRBJ1-1
D: TRBD1
V: TRBV4-1
size: .
CDR3: CASSKKQGVLMKTEAFF
DNA: TGCGCCAGCAGCAAAAAACAGGGGGTCCTGATGAAGACTGAAGCTTTCTTT

J: TRBJ2-3
D: .
V: TRBV6-1
size: .
CDR3: CASSWTREGTDTQYF
DNA: TGTGCCAGCAGTTGGACCCGAGAGGGCACAGATACGCAGTATTTT

J: TRBJ1-2
D: TRBD1
V: TRBV7-9
size: .
CDR3: CASKTGSMGYTF
DNA: TGTGCCAGCAAGACAGGGTCGATGGGCTACACCTTC

J: TRBJ2-7
D: TRBD2
V: TRBV9
size: .
CDR3: CASSPGGDPSYEQYF
DNA: TGTGCCAGCAGCCCTGGGGGGGACCCCTCCTACGAGCAGTACTTC

J: TRBJ2-1
D: .
V: TRBV4-3
size: once
CDR3: CASSQERGFHNEQFF
DNA: TGCGCCAGCAGCCAAGAACGAGGGTTCCACAATGAGCAGTTCTTC

J: TRBJ1-6
D: .
V: TRBV12-5
size: .
CDR3: CASGRPGAKSPLHF
DNA: TGTGCTAGTGGTCGGCCGGGGGCTAAATCACCCCTCCACTTT

J: TRBJ2-7
D: .
V: TRBV10-3
size: .
CDR3: CAISEGSYEQYF
DNA: TGTGCCATCAGTGAGGGCTCCTACGAGCAGTACTTC

J: TRBJ2-7
D: TRBD1
V: TRBV28
size: .
CDR3: CASSTPGTGVHEQYF
DNA: TGTGCCAGCAGTACCCCCGGGACAGGGGTCCACGAGCAGTACTTC

J: TRBJ2-7
D: .
V: TRBV20-1
size: .
CDR3: CSADSGYEQYF
DNA: TGCAGTGCTGATAGTGGTTACGAGCAGTACTTC

J: TRBJ1-2
D: TRBD1
V: TRBV2
size: .
CDR3: CASSDMDRAYGYTF
DNA: TGTGCCAGCAGTGATATGGACAGGGCCTATGGCTACACCTTC

J: TRBJ1-2
D: .
V: TRBV7-9
size: .
CDR3: CASSPGVFYGYTF
DNA: TGTGCCAGCAGTCCAGGGGTTTTCTATGGCTACACCTTC

J: TRBJ1-2
D: TRBD1
V: TRBV4-1
size: .
CDR3: CASSQEPQLTGGYGYTF
DNA: TGCGCCAGCAGCCAAGAACCACAACTAACAGGGGGCTATGGCTACACCTTC

J: TRBJ1-1
D: .
V: TRBV28
size: .
CDR3: CASTAGAEAFF
DNA: TGTGCCAGCACAGCCGGGGCTGAAGCTTTCTTT

J: TRBJ1-6
D: TRBD1
V: TRBV30
size: .
CDR3: CAWGTGTENSPLHF
DNA: TGTGCCTGGGGGACCGGGACAGAGAATTCACCCCTCCACTTT